Here is one T cell receptor (beta chain) with its context. Its antigen is currently not known. Base qualities are not recorded, but no much larger clone differs from it by a single base. Other DNA sequences in the same sample also yield this CDR3. TCRbeta CDR3 regions were amplified from genomic DNA using the immunoSEQ Assay, a bias-controlled multiplex PCR. The authors' analysis ran thus. The number of nucleated cells in each sample was estimated from the amplification of reference gene primers within the assay. Sequence reads were collapsed and filtered to measure the absolute abundance of every unique TCRbeta CDR3 rearrangement. For each sample, productive Simpson clonality was calculated by taking the square root of Simpson's diversity index across productive rearrangements. The source is immuneACCESS, and TCRdb retained only in-frame sequences with V and J called. Part of the clones is not carried over; for the studies checked, unresolved V genes explain less than half of this, and the remainder is unexplained. V, J and clone size are taken as reported in that table, and D and trimming were inferred from the DNA itself. The sample table shows about 490,000 clones, and 70% to 90% are seen once. About 3% of the sample rests with the top ten.

This record comes from a study of blood T cell repertoires in COVID-19 (dated by TCRdb to 2019 to 2021). About the study as a whole: Samples covering the acute and convalescent phases of COVID-19 were provided by collaborators in the United States, Italy and Spain. Subjects who had been exposed to COVID-19, were actively infected with it, or had recovered from it provided the deeply sampled blood TCRbeta repertoires that made up the dataset. The material from the prospective study consisted of cDNA or gDNA derived from T cells, B-cell-depleted T cells, or PBMCs. The samples were drawn from two sources: the first 160 participants of the ongoing ImmuneRACE study, and 950 to 1,500 subjects contributed by 6 global collaborators. Nearly every sample came with metadata listing a de-identified subject ID, COVID-19 status, age in years and sex. A freely available public database, intended as a resource for researchers studying the immune response to SARS-CoV-2, is where the repertoires were released. Where HLA class I and class II types were available, the types were taken from metadata supplied by the sample provider, not from assay-based typing.

Collaborating institutions collected whole blood in K2EDTA tubes following their own protocols. Collaborator samples were shipped for TCRbeta analysis as frozen whole blood, isolated PBMCs, or DNA extracted from either sample type. Overall study outcomes, separate from this receptor: The amount of clinical and demographic metadata varied by source and participant and was provided uncurated.

The specimen was peripheral blood. The receptor was derived from a human donor in a cohort sampled during active COVID-19.

The CDR3: CASSLQMNTEAFF. The base sequence is TGTGCCAGCAGCCTACAGATGAACACTGAAGCTTTCTTT. This chain joins TRBV27 to TRBJ1-1; confidence is insufficient to name the D gene. The germline V gene (reference sequence) yields MNHEY for CDR1 and SMNVEV for CDR2. V is shortened by 6 bases, J by 0 bases, and the region joining them spans 8 bases. Taken from cysteine to phenylalanine, the CDR3 has 13 residues. Of all the DNA, just the CDR3 is kept, 39 bases in frame from base 1.